The 11 T cell receptor beta chains reported below all come from one sample, sequenced in a study of blood T cell repertoires in COVID-19. The protocol was immunoSEQ multiplex PCR, while the TCRdb copy is restricted to in-frame clones and leaves out a portion. Of about 160,000 clones listed, around four fifths were seen once; the top ten hold 3.5% to 5%. The sequencing input was PBMCs or T cells enriched from blood (not recorded which). The receptor source for this set is a woman aged 45 to 65 who had recovered from COVID-19.

This chain uses TRBV27 with TRBJ1-1, with TRBD1 matching over 10 bases. The germline V gene encodes CDR1 MNHEY and CDR2 SMNVEV (reference sequence). Trimming at V came to 6 bases and at J to 4 bases, leaving 2 bases not matched to a gene. This CDR3 comprises 13 residues. The CDR3 nucleotides are TGTGCCAGCAGGAGGACAGGGGGCACTGAAGCTTTCTTT. Its translation is CASRRTGGTEAFF.

The V and J genes are TRBV19 and TRBJ2-2; the match to TRBD2 covers 7 bases. The CDR3 loop spans 19 amino acids. V was pared by 3 bases and J by 1 base, with 14 bases of the junction left unmatched. Germline lookup yields CDR1 LNHDA and CDR2 SQIVND (reference sequence). For the CDR3, the DNA is TGTGCCAGTAGTATGGGAGGGATCGGAGCTAGCGGGAACACCGGGGAGCTGTTTTTT. Translation gives CASSMGGIGASGNTGELFF.

This clone has only one observation. V and J are TRBV27 and TRBJ2-7; D uncertain. Per germline, CDR1 MNHEY and CDR2 SMNVEV (reference sequence). This CDR3 has 13 residues. Between the trimmed V and J ends, which lost 8 bases and 4 bases, there was a span of 15 bases. This CDR3 is CASLFPHTYEQYV. CDR3 sequence (DNA): TGTGCCAGCCTCTTCCCCCATACATACGAGCAGTACGTC.

The chain links TRBV29-1 to TRBJ2-5, with D perhaps matching TRBD1 (6 bases). The CDR3 length is 11 residues. The V and J ends lost 7 bases and 7 bases respectively, with 13 bases between them. Germline assignment: CDR1 SQVTM and CDR2 ANQGSEA. CDR3 amino acids: CSGGQGGTQYF. In nucleotides, the CDR3 is TGCAGCGGGGGGCAGGGCGGGACCCAGTACTTC. Supplemented by reference TRBV29-1 and TRBJ2-5, the full variable domain reads SAVISQKPSRDICQRGTSLTIQCQVDSQVTMMFWYRQQPGQSLTLIATANQGSEATYESGFVIDKFPISRPNLTFSTLTVSNMSPEDSSIYLCSGGQGGTQYFGPGTRLLVL.

This clone has just a few counts. The chain recombines TRBV28 with TRBJ1-6, with a possible D match to TRBD1 (5 bases). This CDR3 spans 15 amino acids. Germline V gene sequence: CDR1 MDHEN, CDR2 SYDVKM. Trimming left V 6 bases short and J 7 bases short, with 16 bases between. As DNA, the CDR3 is TGTGCCAGCAGCCGCCCCGGGGGGAGCAATTCACCCCTCCACTTT. Its protein is CASSRPGGSNSPLHF.

V usage is TRBV19 and J usage is TRBJ2-3; D is undetermined. V was clipped by 6 bases and J by 2 bases, with 12 bases between them. Germline V gives CDR1 LNHDA, CDR2 SQIVND (reference sequence). CDR3 length: 14 amino acids. The CDR3 sequence: CASSDGEFTDTQYF. CDR3 in DNA: TGTGCCAGTAGCGACGGAGAATTCACAGATACGCAGTATTTT.

V usage is TRBV5-1 and J usage is TRBJ2-5, with 11 bases identical to TRBD1. Germline values: CDR1 SGHRS, CDR2 YFSETQ. The ends lost 4 bases at V and 5 bases at J; junction bases unmatched: 7. The CDR3 consists of 15 residues. The CDR3 region has the DNA TGCGCCAGCAGCGGACAGGGGGCGTTCGGGGAGACCCAGTACTTC. Amino acids: CASSGQGAFGETQYF. Combining the CDR3 with reference TRBV5-1 and TRBJ2-5 gives the whole variable domain KAGVTQTPRYLIKTRGQQVTLSCSPISGHRSVSWYQQTPGQGLQFLFEYFSETQRNKGNFPGRFSGRQFSNSRSEMNVSTLELGDSALYLCASSGQGAFGETQYFGPGTRLLVL.

V usage is TRBV7-8 and J usage is TRBJ2-2; D ambiguous. V was clipped by 2 bases and J by 6 bases, with 10 bases between them. From germline, CDR1 is SGHVS and CDR2 FQNEAQ. The CDR3 runs 14 residues. Here the CDR3 reads CASSLWAEPGELFF. DNA of the CDR3: TGTGCCAGCAGCTTATGGGCAGAGCCCGGGGAGCTGTTTTTT.

This sequence joins TRBV19 and TRBJ1-5; D remains ambiguous. The CDR3 is 12 amino acids. Germline values: CDR1 LNHDA, CDR2 SQIVND (reference sequence). Trimming shortened V by 1 base and J by 16 bases, and 14 bases separated the two germline ends. This CDR3 reads CASSIANGRPHF. As DNA, the CDR3 is TGTGCCAGTAGTATAGCGAACGGCAGGCCTCATTTT.

The CDR3 spells CASSLRTGPSDTEAFF. CDR3 sequence (DNA): TGTGCCAGCAGCCTAAGGACAGGGCCTTCGGACACTGAAGCTTTCTTT. This chain joins TRBV2 and TRBJ1-1; 8 nucleotides align to TRBD1. CDR3 length: 16 amino acids. The J segment lost 3 bases and the V segment lost 6 bases, leaving 12 bases of the junction unmatched. The germline gives CDR1 SNHLY, CDR2 FYNNEI.

The V call is TRBV7-9, the J call TRBJ1-2; no firm D call. There are 10 residues in the CDR3. The V gene lost 4 bases and the J gene lost 6 bases, with 3 bases spanning the gap. CDR1 and CDR2 from the germline V gene are SEHNR and FQNEAQ (reference sequence). This chain's CDR3 is CASSSDGYTF. The CDR3 DNA sequence: TGTGCCAGCAGCTCGGATGGCTACACCTTC.